The 5 T cell receptor beta chains reported below all come from one sample, sequenced in a study of identifying expanded T cells in peripheral blood. The table came from immunoSEQ multiplex PCR; TCRdb's copy has only in-frame clones and leaves some out. The sample gives more than 80,000 clones, around 88% of which show up once; 4% to 4.5% is in the top ten. Sequencing used blood. The source of these receptors is a person aged 18 to 70 in good health.

The V call is TRBV6-1, the J call TRBJ1-2, with D possibly matching TRBD1 (5 bases). Germline V CDR1 and CDR2: MNHNS, SASEGT. V gave up 2 bases and J gave up 4 bases, with 14 bases separating them. The CDR3 length is 15 residues. DNA of the CDR3: TGTGCCAGCAGTGAATTCGGCGGGACCGGCTATGGCTACACCTTC. This gives the protein CASSEFGGTGYGYTF.

The chain uses TRBV5-1 and TRBJ2-3; 8 bases fit TRBD2. Germline CDR1 is SGHRS and CDR2 is YFSETQ. V lost 3 bases, J lost 1 base, and 7 bases stayed unmatched. CDR3 length equals 16 residues. The CDR3 reads CASSSDVLAGTDTQYF. Written as DNA, the CDR3 is TGCGCCAGCAGCTCGGACGTACTAGCGGGCACAGATACGCAGTATTTT.

The chain combines TRBV6-5 with TRBJ2-5; D unclear. Germline V lookup: CDR1 MNHEY, CDR2 SVGAGI. The CDR3 is 15 amino acids. Trimming pared 5 bases from V and 0 bases from J, leaving 13 bases between. CDR3 DNA: TGTGCCAGCAGTCCACAGTCCGCGTACCAAGAGACCCAGTACTTC. Its translation: CASSPQSAYQETQYF.

This chain links TRBV9 with TRBJ2-6; tentative D call: TRBD1 (6 bases). Germline CDR1 reads SGDLS; CDR2 reads YYNGEE. Trimming shortened V by 3 bases and J by 0 bases, and 7 bases separated the two germline ends. CDR3 length equals 15 residues. The chain's CDR3 is CASSGDNSGANVLTF. The CDR3 coding sequence is TGTGCCAGCAGCGGGGACAACTCTGGGGCCAACGTCCTGACTTTC.

This rearrangement joins TRBV21-1 to TRBJ1-2. TRBV21-1 is termed a pseudogene. This CDR3 comprises 18 residues. CDR3: CASSKAMGLPSIFSGYTF. CDR3 coding DNA: TGTGCCAGCAGCAAAGCTATGGGACTACCCAGTATCTTTTCGGGCTACACCTTC.